The sequence of this TCR beta chain was determined in a study of T cell changes during pregnancy in multiple sclerosis. Libraries were prepared by immunoSEQ multiplex PCR; TCRdb keeps only in-frame clonotypes and omits some of them. The sample has around 63,000 clones, around 92% seen once. The CDR3 covers 13 residues. CDR1 MNHEY and CDR2 SVGAGI come from the germline V gene. Trimming left V 2 bases short and J 5 bases short, with 7 bases between. The chain combines TRBV6-5 with TRBJ1-5; no definite D call. The specimen comprised CD8+ T cells from peripheral blood mononuclear cells, sampled in the third trimester of pregnancy. The receptor was isolated from a female donor in good health, enrolled as a control in a pregnancy study. CDR3 sequence (DNA): TGTGCCAGCAGTTACCGAGAGGATCAGCCCCAGCATTTT. It encodes CASSYREDQPQHF.